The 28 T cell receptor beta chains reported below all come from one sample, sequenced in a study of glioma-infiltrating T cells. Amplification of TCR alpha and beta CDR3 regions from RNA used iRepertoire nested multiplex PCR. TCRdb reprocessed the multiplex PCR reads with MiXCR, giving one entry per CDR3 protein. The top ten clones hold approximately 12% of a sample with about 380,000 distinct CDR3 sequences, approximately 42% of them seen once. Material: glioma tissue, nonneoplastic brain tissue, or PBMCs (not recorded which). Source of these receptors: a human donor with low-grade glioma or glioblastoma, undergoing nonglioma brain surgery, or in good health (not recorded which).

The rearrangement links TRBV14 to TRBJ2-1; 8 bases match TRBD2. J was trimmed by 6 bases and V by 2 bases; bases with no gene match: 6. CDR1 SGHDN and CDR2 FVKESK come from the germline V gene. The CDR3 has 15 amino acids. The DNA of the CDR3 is TGTGCCAGCAGCCAAAGGAGCGGGAGTCTCAATGAGCAGTTCTTC. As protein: CASSQRSGSLNEQFF. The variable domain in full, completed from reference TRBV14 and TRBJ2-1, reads EAGVTQFPSHSVIEKGQTVTLRCDPISGHDNLYWYRRVMGKEIKFLLHFVKESKQDESGMPNNRFLAERTGGTYSTLKVQPAELEDSGVYFCASSQRSGSLNEQFFGPGTRLTVL.

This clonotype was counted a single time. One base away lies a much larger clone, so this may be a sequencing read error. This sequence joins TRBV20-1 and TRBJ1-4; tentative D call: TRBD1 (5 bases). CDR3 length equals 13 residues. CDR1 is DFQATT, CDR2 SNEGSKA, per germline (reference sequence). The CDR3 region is CSAPRQLDEKLLF. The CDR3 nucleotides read TGCAGTGCTCCTCGACAGCTAGATGAAAAACTGCTTTTT.

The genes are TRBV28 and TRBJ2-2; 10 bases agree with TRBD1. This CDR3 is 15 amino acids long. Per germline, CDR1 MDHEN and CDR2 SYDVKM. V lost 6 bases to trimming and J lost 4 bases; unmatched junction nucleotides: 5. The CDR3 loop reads CASRWTGGGTGELFF. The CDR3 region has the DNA TGTGCCAGCAGATGGACAGGGGGTGGCACCGGGGAGCTGTTTTTT.

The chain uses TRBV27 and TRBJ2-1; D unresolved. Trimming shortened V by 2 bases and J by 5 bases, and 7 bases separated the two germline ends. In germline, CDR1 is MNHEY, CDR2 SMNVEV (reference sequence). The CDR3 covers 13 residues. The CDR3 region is CASSLLINNEQFF. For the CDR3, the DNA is TGTGCCAGCAGTTTACTTATAAACAATGAGCAGTTCTTC.

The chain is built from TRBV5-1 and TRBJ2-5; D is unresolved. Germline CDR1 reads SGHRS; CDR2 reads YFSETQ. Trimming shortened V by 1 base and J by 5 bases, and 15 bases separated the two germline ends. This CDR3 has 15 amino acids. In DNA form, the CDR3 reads TGCGCCAGCAGCTTGAGGGCTGCCCGAAGGGAGACCCAGTACTTC. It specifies CASSLRAARRETQYF.

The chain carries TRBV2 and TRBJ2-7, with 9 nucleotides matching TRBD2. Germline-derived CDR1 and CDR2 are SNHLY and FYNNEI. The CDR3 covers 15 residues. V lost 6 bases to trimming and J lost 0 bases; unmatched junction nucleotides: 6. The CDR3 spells CASRTGTSFSYEQYF. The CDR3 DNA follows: TGTGCCAGCAGAACCGGGACTAGCTTCTCCTACGAGCAGTACTTC.

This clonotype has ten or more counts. CDR3 bases: TGTGCCAGCAGCTCAATCGGGGCGAGCAATCAGCCCCAGCATTTT. It translates to CASSSIGASNQPQHF. The V call is TRBV27, the J call TRBJ1-5, with a weak D call TRBD1 (5 bases). Trimming left V 6 bases short and J 1 base short, with 13 bases between. Germline V gene data show CDR1 as MNHEY and CDR2 as SMNVEV (reference sequence). The CDR3 is 15 residues long.

The CDR3 DNA sequence: TGTGCCAGCAGTCCTTACGAGAACACTGAAGCTTTCTTT. Its protein product is CASSPYENTEAFF. This chain links TRBV13 with TRBJ1-1; D is unclear. Trimming took off 6 bases at V and 1 base at J, with 9 bases between the two ends. There are 13 residues in the CDR3. Germline CDR1 and CDR2: PRHDT and FYEKMQ (reference sequence).

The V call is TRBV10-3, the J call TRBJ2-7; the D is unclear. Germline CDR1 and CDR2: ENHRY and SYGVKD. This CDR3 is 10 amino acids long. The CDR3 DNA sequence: TGTGAAGAGGACTCCTACGAGCAGTACTTC. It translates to CEEDSYEQYF.

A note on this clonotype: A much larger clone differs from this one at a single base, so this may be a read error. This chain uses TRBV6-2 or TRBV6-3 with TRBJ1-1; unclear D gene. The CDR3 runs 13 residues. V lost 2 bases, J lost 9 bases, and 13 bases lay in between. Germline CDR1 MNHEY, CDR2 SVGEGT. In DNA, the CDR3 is TGTGCCAGCAGTTACGATACAGCCAGGAAAGCTTTCTTT. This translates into CASSYDTARKAFF.

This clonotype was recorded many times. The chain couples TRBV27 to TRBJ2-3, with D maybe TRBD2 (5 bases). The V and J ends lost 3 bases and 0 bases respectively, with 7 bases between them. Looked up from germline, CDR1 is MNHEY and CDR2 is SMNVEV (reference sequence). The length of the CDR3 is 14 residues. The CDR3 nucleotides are TGTGCCAGCAGTTTCGGGGTTAGCACAGATACGCAGTATTTT. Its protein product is CASSFGVSTDTQYF.

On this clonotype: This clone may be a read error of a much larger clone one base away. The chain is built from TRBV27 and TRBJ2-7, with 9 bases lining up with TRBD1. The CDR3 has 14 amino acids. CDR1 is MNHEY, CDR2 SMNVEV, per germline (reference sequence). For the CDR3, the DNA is TGTGCCAGCAGACGGGACAGGGCGGAACGCGAGCTGTACTTC. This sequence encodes CASRRDRAERELYF.

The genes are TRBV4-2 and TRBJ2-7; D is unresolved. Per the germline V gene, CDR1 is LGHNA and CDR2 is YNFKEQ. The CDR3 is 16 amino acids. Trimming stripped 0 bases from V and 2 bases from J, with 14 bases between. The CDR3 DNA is TGTGCCAGCAGCCAAGACAAGGCAGGCCGAACCTACGAGCAGTACTTC. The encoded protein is CASSQDKAGRTYEQYF.

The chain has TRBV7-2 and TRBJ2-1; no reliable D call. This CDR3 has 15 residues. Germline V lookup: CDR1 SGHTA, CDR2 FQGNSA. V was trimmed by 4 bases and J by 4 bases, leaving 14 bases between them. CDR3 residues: CASSSAGMGYNEQFF. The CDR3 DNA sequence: TGTGCCAGCAGCTCCGCCGGAATGGGGTACAATGAGCAGTTCTTC.

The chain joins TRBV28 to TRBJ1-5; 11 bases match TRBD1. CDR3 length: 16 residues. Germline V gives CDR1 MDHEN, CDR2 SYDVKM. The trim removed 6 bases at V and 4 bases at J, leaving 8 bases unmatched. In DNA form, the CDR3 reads TGTGCCAGCAGCTCCGGACAGGGGGCTTTGAATCAGCCCCAGCATTTT. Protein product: CASSSGQGALNQPQHF.

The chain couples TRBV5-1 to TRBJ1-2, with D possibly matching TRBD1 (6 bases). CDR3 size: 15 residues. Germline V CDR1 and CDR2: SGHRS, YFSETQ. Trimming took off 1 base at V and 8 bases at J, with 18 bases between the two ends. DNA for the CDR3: TGCGCCAGCAGCTTGTTAGGGCAGGAGACAGGAGGCTACACCTTC. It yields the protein CASSLLGQETGGYTF.

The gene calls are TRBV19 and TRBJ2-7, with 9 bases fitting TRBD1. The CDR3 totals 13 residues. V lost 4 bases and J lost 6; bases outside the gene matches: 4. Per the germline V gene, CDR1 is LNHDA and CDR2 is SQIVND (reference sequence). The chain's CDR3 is CASSTGQGIEQYF. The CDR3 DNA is TGTGCCAGTAGTACGGGACAGGGAATCGAGCAGTACTTC.

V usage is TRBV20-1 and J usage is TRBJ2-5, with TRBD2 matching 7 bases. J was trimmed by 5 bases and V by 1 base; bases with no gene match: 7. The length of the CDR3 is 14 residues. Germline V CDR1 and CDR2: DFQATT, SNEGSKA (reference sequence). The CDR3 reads CSARGTRAGETQYF. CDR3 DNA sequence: TGCAGTGCTAGAGGGACTAGGGCCGGGGAGACCCAGTACTTC.

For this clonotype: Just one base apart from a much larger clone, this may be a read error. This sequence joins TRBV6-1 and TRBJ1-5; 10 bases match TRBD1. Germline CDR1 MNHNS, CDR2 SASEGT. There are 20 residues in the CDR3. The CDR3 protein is CASSERETGTGVYSNRPQHF. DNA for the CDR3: TGTGCCAGCAGTGAAAGAGAAACCGGGACAGGGGTGTATAGCAATCGGCCCCAGCATTTT.

CDR3 amino acids: CASSPGTGNTGELFF. In DNA, the CDR3 is TGTGCCAGCAGCCCCGGGACAGGGAACACCGGGGAGCTGTTTTTT. This chain links TRBV25-1 with TRBJ2-2; 8 bases are shared with TRBD1. V trimming: 6 bases; J trimming: 1 base; junction bases outside the gene matches: 4. The V gene's germline CDR1 is MGHDK and CDR2 SYGVNS. The CDR3 loop spans 15 amino acids. Looking up the rest from reference TRBV25-1 and TRBJ2-2 gives the full variable domain: EADIYQTPRYLVIGTGKKITLECSQTMGHDKMYWYQQDPGMELHLIHYSYGVNSTEKGDLSSESTVSRIRTEHFPLTLESARPSHTSQYLCASSPGTGNTGELFFGEGSRLTVL.

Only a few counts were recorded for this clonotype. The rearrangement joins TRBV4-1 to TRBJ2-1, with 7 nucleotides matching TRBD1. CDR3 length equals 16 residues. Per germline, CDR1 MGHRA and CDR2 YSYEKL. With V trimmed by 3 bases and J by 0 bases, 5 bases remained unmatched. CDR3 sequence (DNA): TGCGCCAGCAGCCAGGGGACAGCTCTCTCCTACAATGAGCAGTTCTTC. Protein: CASSQGTALSYNEQFF.

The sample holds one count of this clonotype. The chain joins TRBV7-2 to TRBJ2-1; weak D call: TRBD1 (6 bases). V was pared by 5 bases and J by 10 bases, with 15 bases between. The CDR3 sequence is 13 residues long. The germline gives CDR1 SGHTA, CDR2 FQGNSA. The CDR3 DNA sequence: TGTGCCAGCAGCCCATACAGGGTTGGCGAGCAGTTCTTC. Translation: CASSPYRVGEQFF.

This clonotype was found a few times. CDR3 region: CASSPSQLRETQYF. The CDR3 nucleotides read TGTGCCAGCTCACCAAGTCAGTTAAGAGAGACCCAGTACTTC. The chain is built from TRBV18 and TRBJ2-5, with no clear D. Trimming removed 2 bases from V and 4 bases from J, with 11 bases in between. The germline CDR1 and CDR2 sequences are KGHSH and LQKENI. The CDR3 covers 14 residues.

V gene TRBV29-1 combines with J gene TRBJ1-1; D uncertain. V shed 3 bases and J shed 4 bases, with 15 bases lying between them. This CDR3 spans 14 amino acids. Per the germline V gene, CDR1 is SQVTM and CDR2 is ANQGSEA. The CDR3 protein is CSVEQDGMGTEAFF. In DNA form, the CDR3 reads TGCAGCGTTGAGCAGGACGGGATGGGCACTGAAGCTTTCTTT.

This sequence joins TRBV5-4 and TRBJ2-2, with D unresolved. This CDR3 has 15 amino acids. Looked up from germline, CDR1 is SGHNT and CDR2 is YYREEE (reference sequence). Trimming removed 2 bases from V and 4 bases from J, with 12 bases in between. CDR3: CASSFGGRGTGELFF. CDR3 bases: TGTGCCAGCAGCTTTGGCGGACGCGGCACCGGGGAGCTGTTTTTT.

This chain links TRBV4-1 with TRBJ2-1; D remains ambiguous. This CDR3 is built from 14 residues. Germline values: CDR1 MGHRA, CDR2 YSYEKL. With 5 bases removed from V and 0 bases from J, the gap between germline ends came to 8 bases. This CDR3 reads CASSAATSYNEQFF. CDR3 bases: TGCGCCAGCAGCGCGGCTACCTCCTACAATGAGCAGTTCTTC.

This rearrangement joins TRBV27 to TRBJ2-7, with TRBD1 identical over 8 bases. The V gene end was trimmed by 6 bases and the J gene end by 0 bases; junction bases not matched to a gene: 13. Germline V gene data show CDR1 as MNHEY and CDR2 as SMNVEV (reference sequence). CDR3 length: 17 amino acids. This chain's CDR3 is CASSPSPGGCCSYEQYF. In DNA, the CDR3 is TGTGCCAGCAGCCCCTCCCCAGGGGGCTGTTGCTCCTACGAGCAGTACTTC.

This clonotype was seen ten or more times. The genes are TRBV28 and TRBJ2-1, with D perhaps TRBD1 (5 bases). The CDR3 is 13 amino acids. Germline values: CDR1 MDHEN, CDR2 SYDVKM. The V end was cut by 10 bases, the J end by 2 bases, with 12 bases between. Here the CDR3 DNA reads TGTGCCATCCTGCAGGGTACCTACAATGAGCAGTTCTTC. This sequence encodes CAILQGTYNEQFF. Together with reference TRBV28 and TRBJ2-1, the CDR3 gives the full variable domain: DVKVTQSSRYLVKRTGEKVFLECVQDMDHENMFWYRQDPGLGLRLIYFSYDVKMKEKGDIPEGYSVSREKKERFSLILESASTNQTSMYLCAILQGTYNEQFFGPGTRLTVL.